This T cell receptor beta chain was identified during a study of blood T cell repertoires in COVID-19. About the study: Specimens from acute and convalescent COVID-19 originated in the United States, Italy and Spain.

Clones were sequenced by immunoSEQ multiplex PCR, and TCRdb holds only the in-frame ones, with some missing. The data show under 250,000 clones, 83% seen once. The CDR3 extends over 14 amino acids. Trimming at V came to 4 bases and at J to 1 base, leaving 3 bases not matched to a gene. Germline V gene lookup returns CDR1 LNHNV and CDR2 YYDKDF (reference sequence). This TCR was sampled from a woman aged 50 to 60 who had been exposed to COVID-19. V and J are TRBV15 and TRBJ1-1, with 7 bases fitting TRBD1. Sequences were obtained from PBMCs or T cells enriched from blood (not recorded which). CDR3 loop: CATSNRQGNTEAFF. The CDR3 DNA reads as TGTGCCACCAGCAACCGACAGGGGAACACTGAAGCTTTCTTT. Drawing the rest from reference TRBV15 and TRBJ1-1, the complete variable domain is DAMVIQNPRYQVTQFGKPVTLSCSQTLNHNVMYWYQQKSSQAPKLLFHYYDKDFNNEADTPDNFQSRRPNTSFCFLDIRSPGLGDTAMYLCATSNRQGNTEAFFGQGTRLTVV.